What follows are 22 T cell receptor beta chains derived from one specimen sequenced in a study of read filtering for tumor transcriptome and immune sequencing. Molecular barcoded adaptors covering alpha/delta and beta/gamma chains were used on roughly 400 ng RNA. A single record per CDR3 protein comes from TCRdb applying MiXCR to the reads. This sample has 37,000 or so distinct CDR3 sequences, with approximately 13% found just once. Sequencing used a population of CD138-negative cells sorted from bone marrow. These receptor sequences come from a donor aged 40 or over with multiple myeloma.

This clonotype has a count of ten or more. Germline is not matched at one junction end, which may reflect a read error. The genes are TRBV6-5 and TRBJ1-2; D gene ambiguous. The CDR3 runs 12 residues. CDR1 and CDR2 (germline): MNHEY, SVGAGI. The DNA for the CDR3 is TGTGCCAGCAGTAACGGACCCTGGGAGAAGGCCTTC. Residues: CASSNGPWEKAF.

This clonotype was recorded a few times. A far larger clone is one base from this, pointing to a likely read error. V is TRBV7-2 and J is TRBJ2-1; possibly TRBD2 for D (5 bases). V lost 4 bases to trimming and J lost 1 base, with 17 bases between them. Germline-derived CDR1 and CDR2 are SGHTA and FQGNSA. This CDR3 has 17 amino acids. Written as DNA, the CDR3 is TGTGCCAGCAGCTCCCGCCCCCGCTCGGGGTCCTACAATGAGCAGTTCTTC. It is translated as CASSSRPRSGSYNEQFF.

This clonotype was seen repeatedly, ten times or more. This chain connects TRBV4-1 to TRBJ1-6; a weak D match, TRBD1 (5 bases). CDR1 and CDR2 (germline): MGHRA, YSYEKL. The CDR3 extends over 15 amino acids. V was clipped by 4 bases and J by 7 bases, with 14 bases between them. The CDR3 here is CASSLGQGDNSPLHF. The CDR3 nucleotides read TGCGCCAGCAGCCTCGGCCAGGGTGACAATTCACCCCTCCACTTT.

This clonotype appeared once. This CDR3 fails to terminate in the conserved phenylalanine or tryptophan, so it likely reflects a read error. The chain recombines TRBV7-2 with TRBJ2-4; TRBD1 is a possible D gene (6 bases). The CDR3 loop spans 16 amino acids. V was clipped by 4 bases and J by 3 bases, with 16 bases between them. Germline V lookup: CDR1 SGHTA, CDR2 FQGNSA. This CDR3 reads CASSSSRGAGKNIQYL. CDR3 nucleotides: TGTGCCAGCAGCTCATCCAGGGGCGCGGGCAAAAACATTCAGTACTTG.

This clonotype was observed many times. The chain recombines TRBV28 with TRBJ1-4; D gene unclear. The germline V gene encodes CDR1 MDHEN and CDR2 SYDVKM. CDR3 length equals 13 residues. The V and J ends lost 7 bases and 11 bases respectively, with 17 bases between them. CDR3 nucleotide sequence: TGTGCCAGCACCAACCCATCGGGGAGGAAACTGTTTTTT. This codes for CASTNPSGRKLFF.

This clonotype was observed many times. The genes are TRBV6-1 and TRBJ2-5; 12 nucleotides line up with TRBD1. V trimming: 5 bases; J trimming: 5 bases; junction bases outside the gene matches: 9. Germline assignment: CDR1 MNHNS and CDR2 SASEGT. This CDR3 is 16 amino acids long. This CDR3 reads CASSLQPGQGAETQYF. The CDR3 DNA is TGTGCCAGCAGTCTGCAACCGGGACAGGGGGCTGAGACCCAGTACTTC.

At least ten counts were recorded for this clonotype. The chain recombines TRBV5-4 with TRBJ2-7; the D gene is possibly TRBD2 (5 bases). Germline CDR1 and CDR2: SGHNT and YYREEE (reference sequence). The ends were cut back, 4 bases at V and 6 bases at J, with 26 bases in the middle. CDR3 length equals 17 residues. In nucleotides, the CDR3 is TGTGCCAGCAGCCCCGGTGAGAGGACTTACCAAGGTTCCGAGCAGTACTTC. This translates into CASSPGERTYQGSEQYF. Drawing the rest from reference TRBV5-4 and TRBJ2-7, the complete variable domain is ETGVTQSPTHLIKTRGQQVTLRCSSQSGHNTVSWYQQALGQGPQFIFQYYREEENGRGNFPPRFSGLQFPNYSSELNVNALELDDSALYLCASSPGERTYQGSEQYFGPGTRLTVT.

This clonotype occurred many times. The chain recombines TRBV6-6 with TRBJ2-7; no reliable D call. There are 12 residues in the CDR3. V was shortened by 8 bases and J by 1 base, with 9 bases between the two germline ends. Per germline, CDR1 MNHNY and CDR2 SVGAGI (reference sequence). The CDR3 DNA reads as TGTGCCAGCTGTAAGGATTCCTACGAGCAGTACTTC. It is translated as CASCKDSYEQYF.

This clonotype was seen at least ten times. The chain combines TRBV5-6 with TRBJ1-5; 8 nucleotides align to TRBD1. Germline-derived CDR1 and CDR2 are SGHDT and YYEEEE. V trimming: 4 bases; J trimming: 5 bases; junction bases outside the gene matches: 5. The CDR3 extends over 14 amino acids. In DNA, the CDR3 is TGTGCCAGCAGCCGAGGACAGGGCGATCAGCCCCAGCATTTT. Amino acid sequence: CASSRGQGDQPQHF.

This clonotype was counted many times. This rearrangement joins TRBV9 to TRBJ2-3; 8 bases are a match to TRBD1. This CDR3 is built from 21 residues. The V gene's germline CDR1 is SGDLS and CDR2 YYNGEE. J lost 0 bases, V lost 4 bases, and 22 bases had no gene match. In DNA form, the CDR3 reads TGTGCCAGCAGCAGACAACGTGGATACCCGACAGGGGAGATTAGCACAGATACGCAGTATTTT. This gives the protein CASSRQRGYPTGEISTDTQYF.

This clonotype was counted ten times or more. The rearrangement uses TRBV25-1 and TRBJ2-7; D unclear. The ends were cut back, 5 bases at V and 7 bases at J, with 9 bases in the middle. The CDR3 is made up of 11 amino acids. In germline, CDR1 is MGHDK, CDR2 SYGVNS. For the CDR3, the DNA is TGTGCCAGCAGTACACCCAGGGAGCAGTACTTC. This translates into CASSTPREQYF.

The rearrangement uses TRBV6-2 or TRBV6-3 and TRBJ2-7, with no clear D. The CDR3 runs 11 residues. V dropped 8 bases and J dropped 3 bases, with 8 bases sitting between them. Germline CDR1 and CDR2: MNHEY and SVGEGT. The chain's CDR3 is CASGGNYEQYF. CDR3 sequence (DNA): TGTGCCAGCGGTGGAAACTACGAGCAGTACTTC.

This clonotype was observed many times. The J gene is TRBJ2-1, the V gene TRBV6-1; 10 bases line up with TRBD2. The germline V gene encodes CDR1 MNHNS and CDR2 SASEGT. This CDR3 spans 13 amino acids. With V trimmed by 7 bases and J by 4 bases, 1 base remained unmatched. The CDR3 loop is CASKTSGYNEQFF. The CDR3 DNA reads as TGTGCCAGCAAGACTAGCGGGTACAATGAGCAGTTCTTC.

The sample holds many counts of this clonotype. The J gene is TRBJ2-4, the V gene TRBV27; 7 bases agree with TRBD1. In germline, CDR1 is MNHEY, CDR2 SMNVEV (reference sequence). The V and J ends lost 6 bases and 0 bases, in that order; junction bases with no gene match: 8. The CDR3 length is 16 residues. The chain's CDR3 is CASSPKQGTAKNIQYF. In DNA form, the CDR3 reads TGTGCCAGCAGCCCTAAACAGGGGACAGCCAAAAACATTCAGTACTTC.

In regard to this clonotype: Likely a read error: the CDR3 ends without its conserved phenylalanine or tryptophan. The chain uses TRBV29-1 and TRBJ2-7; unclear D gene. Germline values: CDR1 SQVTM, CDR2 ANQGSEA. Deletions cut 3 bases from V and 2 bases from J, with 11 bases between. This CDR3 is built from 13 residues. Here the CDR3 reads CSVEESGTYEQYL. The CDR3 DNA reads TGCAGCGTTGAGGAGTCAGGTACCTACGAGCAGTACCTC.

This clonotype was detected many times. V gene TRBV12-3 or TRBV12-4 combines with J gene TRBJ2-7; 8 nucleotides agree with TRBD1. This CDR3 comprises 14 residues. V was pared by 7 bases and J by 6 bases, with 11 bases of the junction left unmatched. The CDR3 DNA follows: TGTGCCAGCAAACGGACAGGGAGCCGACCCGAGCAGTACTTC. Translating it yields CASKRTGSRPEQYF.

This clonotype showed up just a few times. The V call is TRBV7-2, the J call TRBJ2-4; 9 bases align to TRBD1. V shed 5 bases, J shed 7 bases, and the junction held 6 bases outside the gene matches. The CDR3 has 14 amino acids. Germline V gene data show CDR1 as SGHTA and CDR2 as FQGNSA. CDR3 sequence: CASSLGTGRNIQYF. CDR3 bases: TGTGCCAGCAGCCTAGGGACAGGGCGGAACATTCAGTACTTC.

The chain has TRBV5-4 and TRBJ1-1; tentatively, D is TRBD1 (6 bases). Trimming cost V 5 bases and J 6 bases, with 17 bases left between them. The CDR3 sequence is 14 residues long. The germline V gene has CDR1 SGHNT and CDR2 YYREEE (reference sequence). The CDR3 loop is CASRGDRSSAEAFF. CDR3 DNA: TGTGCCAGCAGAGGTGACAGGTCATCGGCTGAAGCTTTCTTT.

This clonotype appeared many times. V usage is TRBV7-9 and J usage is TRBJ2-3; D unresolved. CDR3 length: 13 amino acids. The germline V and J ends were trimmed by 5 bases and 0 bases, with 6 bases remaining between them. In germline, CDR1 is SEHNR, CDR2 FQNEAQ (reference sequence). The CDR3 reads CASSRGSTDTQYF. CDR3 DNA sequence: TGTGCCAGCAGCCGAGGTAGCACAGATACGCAGTATTTT.

V gene TRBV7-3 combines with J gene TRBJ2-3, with TRBD1 matching 7 bases. Germline lookup yields CDR1 SGHTA and CDR2 FQGTGA. The J segment lost 3 bases and the V segment lost 4 bases, leaving 10 bases of the junction unmatched. The CDR3 extends over 16 amino acids. CDR3 sequence (DNA): TGTGCCAGCAGCTCGACAGGGCGATCCTTAACAGATACGCAGTATTTT. Translating gives CASSSTGRSLTDTQYF.

Notes on this clonotype: Being one base from a much bigger clone, this may be a read error. V usage is TRBV4-1 and J usage is TRBJ1-1; D uncertain. Germline CDR1 MGHRA, CDR2 YSYEKL. This CDR3 has 18 amino acids. The CDR3 sequence: CASSQDPQDRAMGTEASF. The CDR3 region has the DNA TGCGCCAGCAGCCAAGACCCTCAGGACCGCGCTATGGGCACTGAAGCTTCCTTT.

This clonotype appeared many times. The chain links TRBV5-6 to TRBJ1-1, with 7 bases aligning to TRBD1. Germline V CDR1 and CDR2: SGHDT, YYEEEE. This CDR3 contains 16 residues. Losses at the gene ends were 7 bases for V and 2 bases for J; bases not matched to a gene: 14. The DNA for the CDR3 is TGTGCCAGCGAGGAGTACAACAGGGGAAAAAACACTGAAGCTTTCTTT. Amino acids: CASEEYNRGKNTEAFF.